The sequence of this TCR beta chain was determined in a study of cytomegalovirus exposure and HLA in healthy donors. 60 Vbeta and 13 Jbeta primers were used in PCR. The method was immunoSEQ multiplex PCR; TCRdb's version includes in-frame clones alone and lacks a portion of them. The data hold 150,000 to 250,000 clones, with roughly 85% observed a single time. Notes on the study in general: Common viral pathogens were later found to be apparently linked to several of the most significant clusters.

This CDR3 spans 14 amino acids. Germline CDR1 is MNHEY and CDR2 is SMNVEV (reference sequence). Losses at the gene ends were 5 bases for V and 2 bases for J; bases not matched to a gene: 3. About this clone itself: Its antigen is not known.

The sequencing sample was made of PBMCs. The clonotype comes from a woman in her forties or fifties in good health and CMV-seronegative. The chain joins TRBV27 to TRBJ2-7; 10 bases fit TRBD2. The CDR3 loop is CASSTAGGAYEQYF. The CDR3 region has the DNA TGTGCCAGCAGTACAGCGGGGGGGGCCTACGAGCAGTACTTC.